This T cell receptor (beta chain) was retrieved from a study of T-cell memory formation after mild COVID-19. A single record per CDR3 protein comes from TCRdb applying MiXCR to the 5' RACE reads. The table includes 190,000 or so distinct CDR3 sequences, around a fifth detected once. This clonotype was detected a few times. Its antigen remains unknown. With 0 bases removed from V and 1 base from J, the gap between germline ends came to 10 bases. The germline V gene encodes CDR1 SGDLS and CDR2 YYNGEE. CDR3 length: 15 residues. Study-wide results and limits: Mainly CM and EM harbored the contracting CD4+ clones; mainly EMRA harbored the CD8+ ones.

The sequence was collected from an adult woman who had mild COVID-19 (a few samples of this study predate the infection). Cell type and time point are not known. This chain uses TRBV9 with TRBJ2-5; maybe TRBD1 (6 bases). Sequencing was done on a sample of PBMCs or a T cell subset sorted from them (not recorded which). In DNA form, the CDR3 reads TGTGCCAGCAGCGTAGAATGGGGGCCCCAAGAGACCCAGTACTTC. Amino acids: CASSVEWGPQETQYF. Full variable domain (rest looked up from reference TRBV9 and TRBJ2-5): DSGVTQTPKHLITATGQRVTLRCSPRSGDLSVYWYQQSLDQGLQFLIQYYNGEERAKGNILERFSAQQFPDLHSELNLSSLELGDSALYFCASSVEWGPQETQYFGPGTRLLVL.